A selection of T cell receptor beta chains follows, all from one sample in a study of blood T cells in healthy people across ages. One entry per CDR3 protein, called by TCRdb with MiXCR from the 5' RACE reads. The top ten hold 0.75% of the sample, which has fewer than 1,200,000 distinct CDR3 sequences, 20% to 25% seen once. The same sample was also used in a study of T cells of mothers and their children.

Material: blood. The receptors here all came from a girl aged 2 to 9 in good health. Both conserved end residues are part of each CDR3. The order of the fields is J gene, clone size, D gene, V gene, CDR3 protein, CDR3 DNA. D genes are given only for firm matches. Not all rows give a size; the values are once, few, many and, for expanded clones, a class.

j_gene: TRBJ1-4
abundance: .
d_gene: .
v_gene: TRBV12-5
CDR3aa: CASGLRTKTSAISNEKLFF
CDR3nt: TGTGCTAGTGGTTTGAGGACAAAGACCTCGGCAATATCTAATGAAAAACTGTTTTTT

j_gene: TRBJ2-7
abundance: few
d_gene: .
v_gene: TRBV6-5
CDR3aa: CASSYSSGSLEQYF
CDR3nt: TGTGCCAGCAGTTACTCGAGTGGGTCCCTGGAGCAGTACTTC

j_gene: TRBJ2-1
abundance: .
d_gene: .
v_gene: TRBV24-1
CDR3aa: CATSDSGTLGGQFF
CDR3nt: TGTGCCACCAGTGACTCCGGGACCCTCGGGGGGCAGTTCTTC

j_gene: TRBJ2-7
abundance: few
d_gene: .
v_gene: TRBV3-1
CDR3aa: CASSQGGTFSYEQYF
CDR3nt: TGTGCCAGCAGCCAAGGCGGGACTTTCTCCTACGAGCAGTACTTC

j_gene: TRBJ2-7
abundance: few
d_gene: .
v_gene: TRBV28
CDR3aa: CASSFRVSHEQYF
CDR3nt: TGTGCCAGCAGTTTTCGGGTATCGCACGAGCAGTACTTC

j_gene: TRBJ2-2
abundance: .
d_gene: .
v_gene: TRBV5-1
CDR3aa: CASSLSLNTGELFF
CDR3nt: TGCGCCAGCAGCTTGTCGCTGAACACCGGGGAGCTGTTTTTT

j_gene: TRBJ2-1
abundance: .
d_gene: .
v_gene: TRBV12-3/TRBV12-4
CDR3aa: CASSKIQVSEQFF
CDR3nt: TGTGCCAGCAGCAAAATACAGGTCTCTGAGCAGTTCTTC

j_gene: TRBJ2-7
abundance: .
d_gene: .
v_gene: TRBV6-5
CDR3aa: CASTLRTGFYEQYF
CDR3nt: TGTGCCAGCACCCTCAGGACCGGTTTCTACGAGCAGTACTTC

j_gene: TRBJ2-1
abundance: few
d_gene: TRBD1
v_gene: TRBV20-1
CDR3aa: CSAIGWTGLRNEQFF
CDR3nt: TGCAGTGCTATTGGATGGACAGGGCTTCGTAATGAGCAGTTCTTC

j_gene: TRBJ1-1
abundance: few
d_gene: .
v_gene: TRBV29-1
CDR3aa: CSVEDPLDSRAAFF
CDR3nt: TGCAGCGTTGAAGATCCCCTTGACTCTAGGGCGGCTTTCTTT

j_gene: TRBJ1-6
abundance: few
d_gene: .
v_gene: TRBV20-1
CDR3aa: CSAREGALNSPLHF
CDR3nt: TGCAGTGCTAGAGAGGGCGCCCTTAATTCACCCCTCCACTTT

j_gene: TRBJ1-2
abundance: few
d_gene: .
v_gene: TRBV27
CDR3aa: CASSLGSGVPYYGYTF
CDR3nt: TGTGCCAGCAGTTTAGGTTCAGGGGTTCCTTATTATGGCTACACCTTC

j_gene: TRBJ2-5
abundance: .
d_gene: TRBD1
v_gene: TRBV7-2
CDR3aa: CASSLGPGQGETQYF
CDR3nt: TGTGCCAGCAGCTTGGGACCGGGACAGGGGGAGACCCAGTACTTC